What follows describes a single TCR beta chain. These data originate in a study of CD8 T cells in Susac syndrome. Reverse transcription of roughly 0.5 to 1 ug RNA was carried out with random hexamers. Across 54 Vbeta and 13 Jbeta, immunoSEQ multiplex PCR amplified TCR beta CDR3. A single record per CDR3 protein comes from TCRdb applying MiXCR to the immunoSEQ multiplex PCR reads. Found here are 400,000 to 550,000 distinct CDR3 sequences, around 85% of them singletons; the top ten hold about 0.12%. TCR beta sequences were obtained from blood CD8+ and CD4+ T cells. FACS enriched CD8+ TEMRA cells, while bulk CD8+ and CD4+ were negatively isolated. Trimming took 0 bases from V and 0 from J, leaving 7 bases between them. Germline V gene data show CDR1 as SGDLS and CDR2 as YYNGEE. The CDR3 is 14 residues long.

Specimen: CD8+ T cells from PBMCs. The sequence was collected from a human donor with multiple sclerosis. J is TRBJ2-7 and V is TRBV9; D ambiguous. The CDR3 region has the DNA TGTGCCAGCAGCGTAGATTTCAGCTCCTACGAGCAGTACTTC. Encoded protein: CASSVDFSSYEQYF.